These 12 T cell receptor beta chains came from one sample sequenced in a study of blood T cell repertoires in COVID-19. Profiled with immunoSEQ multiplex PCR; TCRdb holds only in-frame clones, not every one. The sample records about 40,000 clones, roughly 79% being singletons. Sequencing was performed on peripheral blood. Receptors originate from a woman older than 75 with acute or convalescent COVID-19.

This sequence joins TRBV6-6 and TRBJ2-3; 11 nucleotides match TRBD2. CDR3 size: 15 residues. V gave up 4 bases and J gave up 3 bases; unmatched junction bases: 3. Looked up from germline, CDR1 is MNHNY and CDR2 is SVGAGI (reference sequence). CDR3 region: CASSFGTSGTDTQYF. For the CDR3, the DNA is TGTGCCAGCAGTTTCGGGACTAGCGGTACAGATACGCAGTATTTT.

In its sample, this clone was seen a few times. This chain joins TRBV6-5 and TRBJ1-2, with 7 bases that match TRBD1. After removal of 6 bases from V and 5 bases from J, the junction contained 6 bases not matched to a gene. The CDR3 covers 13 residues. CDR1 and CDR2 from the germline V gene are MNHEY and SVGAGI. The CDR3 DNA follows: TGTGCCAGCAGAACCGGACAGGCATATGGCTACACCTTC. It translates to CASRTGQAYGYTF.

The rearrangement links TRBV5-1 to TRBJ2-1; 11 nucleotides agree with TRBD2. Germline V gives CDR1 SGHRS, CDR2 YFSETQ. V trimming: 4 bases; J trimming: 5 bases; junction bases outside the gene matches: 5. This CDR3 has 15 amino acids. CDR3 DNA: TGCGCCAGCAGCGAGACTAGCGGGAATAACAATGAGCAGTTCTTC. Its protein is CASSETSGNNNEQFF.

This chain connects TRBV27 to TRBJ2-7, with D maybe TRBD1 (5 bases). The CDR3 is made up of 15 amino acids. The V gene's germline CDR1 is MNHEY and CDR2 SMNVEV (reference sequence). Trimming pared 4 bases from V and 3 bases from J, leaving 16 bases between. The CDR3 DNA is TGTGCCAGCAGTTCTCTTCCGACAGTCGACTACGAGCAGTACTTC. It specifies CASSSLPTVDYEQYF.

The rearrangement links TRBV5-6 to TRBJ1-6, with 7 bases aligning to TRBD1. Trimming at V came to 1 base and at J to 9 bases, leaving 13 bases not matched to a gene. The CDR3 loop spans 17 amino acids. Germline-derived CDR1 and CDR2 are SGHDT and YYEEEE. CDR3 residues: CASSLRSTGLGTSPLHF. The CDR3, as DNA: TGTGCCAGCAGCTTGCGTTCGACAGGGTTGGGAACTTCACCCCTCCACTTT.

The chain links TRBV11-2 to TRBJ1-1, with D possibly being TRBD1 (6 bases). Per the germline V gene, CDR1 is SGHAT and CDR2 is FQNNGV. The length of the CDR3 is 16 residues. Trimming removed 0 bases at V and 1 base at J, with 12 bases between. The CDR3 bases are TGTGCCAGCAGCTTAGAGGGGGCAGGACAGAACACTGAAGCTTTCTTT. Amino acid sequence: CASSLEGAGQNTEAFF.

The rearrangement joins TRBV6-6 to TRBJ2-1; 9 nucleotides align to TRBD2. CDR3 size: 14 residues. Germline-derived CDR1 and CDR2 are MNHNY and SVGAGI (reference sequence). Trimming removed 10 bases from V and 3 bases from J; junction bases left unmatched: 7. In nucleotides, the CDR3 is TGTGCCACCTCAGCGGGAGGCCTCTACAATGAGCAGTTCTTC. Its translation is CATSAGGLYNEQFF.

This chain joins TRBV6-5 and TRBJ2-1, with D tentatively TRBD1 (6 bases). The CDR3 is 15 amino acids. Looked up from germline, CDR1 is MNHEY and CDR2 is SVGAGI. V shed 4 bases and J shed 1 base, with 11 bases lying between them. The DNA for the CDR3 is TGTGCCAGCAGTTCCGTACAGGGTTCCTACAATGAGCAGTTCTTC. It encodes CASSSVQGSYNEQFF.

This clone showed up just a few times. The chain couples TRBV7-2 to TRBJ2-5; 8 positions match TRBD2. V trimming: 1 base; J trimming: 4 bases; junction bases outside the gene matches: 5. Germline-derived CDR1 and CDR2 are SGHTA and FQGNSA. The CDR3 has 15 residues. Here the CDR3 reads CASSLVGLAGETQYF. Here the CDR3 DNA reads TGTGCCAGCAGCTTAGTTGGGCTAGCGGGAGAGACCCAGTACTTC.

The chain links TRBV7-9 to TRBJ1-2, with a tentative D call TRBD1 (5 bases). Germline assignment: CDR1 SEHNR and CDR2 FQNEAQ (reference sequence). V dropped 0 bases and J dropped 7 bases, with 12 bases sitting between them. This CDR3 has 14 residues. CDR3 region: CASSLASQGRGYTF. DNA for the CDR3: TGTGCCAGCAGCTTAGCATCCCAGGGTCGTGGCTACACCTTC.

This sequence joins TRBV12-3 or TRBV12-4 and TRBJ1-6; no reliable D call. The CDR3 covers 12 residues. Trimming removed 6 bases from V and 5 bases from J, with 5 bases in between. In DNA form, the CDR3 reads TGTGCCAGCAGCCAGAATAATTCACCCCTCCACTTT. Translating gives CASSQNNSPLHF.

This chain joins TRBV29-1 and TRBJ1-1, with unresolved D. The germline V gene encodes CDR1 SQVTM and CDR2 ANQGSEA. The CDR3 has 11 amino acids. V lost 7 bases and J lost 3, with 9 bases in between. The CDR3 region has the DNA TGCAGCGCTGTAAGAGACACTGAAGCTTTCTTT. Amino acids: CSAVRDTEAFF.